A selection of T cell receptor beta chains follows, all from one sample in a study of cytomegalovirus exposure and HLA in healthy donors. Some clones are missing from TCRdb's copy, which holds only in-frame ones; the method was immunoSEQ multiplex PCR. The sample totals tens of thousands of clones. Sequences were obtained from PBMCs. Every receptor here comes from a man aged 25 to 45 in good health and CMV-seropositive. The CDR3 runs from the conserved cysteine through the conserved F or W. The D gene is left open where the match is weak.

v_gene,j_gene,d_gene,CDR3nt,CDR3aa
TRBV19,TRBJ1-1,.,TGTGCCAGTAGTATTACATTGAACACTGAAGCTTTCTTT,CASSITLNTEAFF
TRBV30,TRBJ2-5,.,TGTGCCTGGAGTGTAGGTGGGGCAGAAGAGACCCAGTACTTC,CAWSVGGAEETQYF
TRBV4-1,TRBJ2-7,.,TGCGCCAGCAGCCAAGGCCGCGGGGCGTACGAGCAGTACTTC,CASSQGRGAYEQYF
TRBV6-5,TRBJ1-2,.,TGTGCCAGCAGTTACTCCGCAACCAGCTATGGCTACACCTTC,CASSYSATSYGYTF
TRBV6-4,TRBJ2-1,TRBD2,TGTGCCAGCAGTGAAGTGGGGACTAGCGGGGCTAACGAGCAGTTCTTC,CASSEVGTSGANEQFF
TRBV6-5,TRBJ2-3,.,TGTGCCAGCAGTCGGGACTTCACCGACACAGATACGCAGTATTTT,CASSRDFTDTDTQYF
TRBV5-1,TRBJ1-1,.,TGCGCCAGCAGCGCCTCGCCCACTAAATGGACTGAAGCTTTCTTT,CASSASPTKWTEAFF
TRBV6-5,TRBJ2-7,.,TGTGCCAGCTCATCGGGGTCGAGCCGCGCCTACGAGCAGTACTTC,CASSSGSSRAYEQYF
TRBV21-1,TRBJ1-1,.,TGTGCCAGCAGCAAAGACAGACAGGGGGTCACTGAAGCTTTCTTT,CASSKDRQGVTEAFF
TRBV7-2,TRBJ1-6,.,TGTGCCAGCAGGACAGAGGAAAATAATTCACCCCTCCACTTT,CASRTEENNSPLHF
TRBV29-1,TRBJ2-1,.,TGCAGCGTGGGGGGCAATGAGCAGTTCTTC,CSVGGNEQFF
TRBV5-4,TRBJ2-2,TRBD1,TGTGCCAGCAGCCCCCAGACAGGGTCGAACACCGGGGAGCTGTTTTTT,CASSPQTGSNTGELFF
TRBV9,TRBJ2-7,.,TGTGCCAGCAGCGTAGTAGCGAAAGGGACTGTGGGCGAGCAGTACTTC,CASSVVAKGTVGEQYF
TRBV6-4,TRBJ2-1,TRBD2,TGTGCCAGCAGTGACTCGGCTAGCGGGGGGGCTAATGAGCAGTTCTTC,CASSDSASGGANEQFF
TRBV5-1,TRBJ2-7,TRBD1,TGCGCCAGCAGCTTGGCCCAGGACAGGGGGCGGAACGAGCAGTACTTC,CASSLAQDRGRNEQYF
TRBV5-1,TRBJ2-1,.,TGCGCCAGCAGATGGACAACCTACAATGAGCAGTTCTTC,CASRWTTYNEQFF
TRBV12-5,TRBJ1-6,.,TGTGCTAGTGGTTTGGGGGCCGGGAATTCACCCCTACACTTT,CASGLGAGNSPLHF
TRBV11-2,TRBJ2-3,TRBD1,TGTGCCAGCAGCTACTCCAGGGGGCCAGATAAGCAGTATTTT,CASSYSRGPDKQYF
TRBV27,TRBJ2-7,TRBD1,TGTGCCAGCAGTTCGGACGGGACAGCCTTTTCCTACGAGCAGTACTTC,CASSSDGTAFSYEQYF
TRBV11-3,TRBJ2-7,TRBD2,TGTGCCAGCAGCTTTACTAGCGTTGGTTACGAGCAGTACTTC,CASSFTSVGYEQYF
TRBV4-1,TRBJ2-7,.,TGCGCCAGCAGCCAGGGACTGGCTCTCTACGAGCAGTACTTC,CASSQGLALYEQYF
TRBV18,TRBJ1-5,TRBD1,TGTGCCAGCTCTCGTTCAGGGGGCTCCGCGGAGCAGCCCCAGCATTTT,CASSRSGGSAEQPQHF
TRBV7-9,TRBJ2-7,.,TGTGCCAGCAGCTTAGATGATCTCGGGACCTACGAGCAGTACTTC,CASSLDDLGTYEQYF
TRBV5-4,TRBJ2-7,.,TGTGCCAGCAGCTTGGTTCAGGAGCAGTACTTC,CASSLVQEQYF
TRBV5-1,TRBJ1-1,TRBD1,TGCGCCAGCAGCGCAGACAGGGGGTCAAACACTGAAGCTTTCTTT,CASSADRGSNTEAFF